This passage covers 26 T cell receptor beta chains from one sample sequenced in a study of blood T cells in healthy people across ages. The second PCR ran about 6 to 11 cycles with a sample-barcoded 5' primer and J-beta primers. MiXCR, applied by TCRdb to the 5' RACE reads, yields one record per CDR3 protein. In the table there are about 1.5 million distinct CDR3 sequences, approximately 42% of which are singletons. Input material: blood. These receptor sequences come from a woman aged 18-30 years in good health.

This clonotype has just one count. At one end the junction does not follow the germline gene, possibly because of a read error. This chain connects TRBV4-3 to TRBJ1-4; perhaps TRBD1 as D (5 bases). The CDR3 sequence is 16 residues long. Germline V gene lookup returns CDR1 LGHNA and CDR2 YSLEER. The CDR3 region has the DNA TGCGCCGGCAGCCACCTCTCCGGGTCTAGGGGTCGACAACTGTTTTTT. As protein: CAGSHLSGSRGRQLFF.

This chain uses TRBV7-9 with TRBJ2-3; 7 bases map to TRBD1. The CDR3 runs 14 residues. The trim removed 5 bases at V and 4 bases at J, leaving 6 bases unmatched. Per the germline V gene, CDR1 is SEHNR and CDR2 is FQNEAQ (reference sequence). CDR3 nucleotides: TGTGCCAGCAGCCCAGGGACAGTCGCAGATACGCAGTATTTT. It translates to CASSPGTVADTQYF.

The chain has TRBV6-6 and TRBJ1-2, with D unresolved. V dropped 8 bases and J dropped 8 bases, with 18 bases sitting between them. The CDR3 contains 13 residues. From germline, CDR1 is MNHNY and CDR2 SVGAGI (reference sequence). The CDR3 bases are TGTGCCAGCTGTCGTTTGGCCCTGGAAGGCTACACCTTC. Its protein product is CASCRLALEGYTF.

This clonotype was recorded a few times. The chain is built from TRBV4-2 and TRBJ1-4; D gene unclear. V lost 1 base to trimming and J lost 3 bases, with 9 bases between them. CDR1 and CDR2 from the germline V gene are LGHNA and YNFKEQ. The CDR3 runs to 15 residues. CDR3 coding DNA: TGTGCCAGCAGCCAAGTCAGCCCAGCTAATGAAAAACTGTTTTTT. This translates into CASSQVSPANEKLFF.

The chain recombines TRBV2 with TRBJ1-5; no clear D gene. Per the germline V gene, CDR1 is SNHLY and CDR2 is FYNNEI. The CDR3 is 13 residues long. Trimming shortened V by 7 bases and J by 0 bases, and 7 bases separated the two germline ends. The CDR3 sequence: CASTVYSNQPQHF. Written as DNA, the CDR3 is TGTGCCAGCACTGTGTATAGCAATCAGCCCCAGCATTTT.

This clonotype was seen a few times. The chain carries TRBV20-1 and TRBJ2-3, with TRBD2 matching over 8 bases. CDR3 length equals 16 residues. The trim removed 6 bases at V and 4 bases at J, leaving 15 bases unmatched. Per the germline V gene, CDR1 is DFQATT and CDR2 is SNEGSKA (reference sequence). CDR3 bases: TGCAGTGCCCCCCGCGCGACGGGGGGGCTTGCAGATACGCAGTATTTT. This sequence encodes CSAPRATGGLADTQYF.

This clonotype was observed a handful of times. The chain uses TRBV28 and TRBJ2-7, with 10 bases lining up with TRBD2. The germline CDR1 and CDR2 sequences are MDHEN and SYDVKM. The V gene end was trimmed by 6 bases and the J gene end by 0 bases; junction bases not matched to a gene: 8. This CDR3 region has 16 residues. The CDR3 nucleotides are TGTGCCAGCAGCCCAACCCGACTAGCGGGCTCCTACGAGCAGTACTTC. Translation: CASSPTRLAGSYEQYF.

The chain recombines TRBV10-3 with TRBJ1-2; D is undetermined. Germline V gives CDR1 ENHRY, CDR2 SYGVKD. Deletions cut 0 bases from V and 9 bases from J, with 14 bases between. The CDR3 spans 14 residues. This CDR3 is CAISESTPGGSYTF. CDR3 in DNA: TGTGCCATCAGTGAGTCGACTCCGGGAGGGAGCTACACCTTC.

This clonotype was seen a single time. Sequence at one end of the junction differs from germline and may be a read error. The CDR3 reads CASQDRLSCNEQFF. DNA of the CDR3: TGCGCCAGCCAAGACAGGCTCTCCTGCAATGAGCAGTTCTTC. The chain combines TRBV5-1 with TRBJ2-1, with TRBD1 as a possible D gene (6 bases). CDR3 size: 14 residues. CDR1 and CDR2 from the germline V gene are SGHRS and YFSETQ.

A few counts support this clonotype. The chain combines TRBV4-2 with TRBJ2-5; the D gene is possibly TRBD2 (5 bases). CDR1 and CDR2 (germline): LGHNA, YNFKEQ. Trimming pared 0 bases from V and 2 bases from J, leaving 10 bases between. This CDR3 contains 15 residues. CDR3 region: CASSQDLRGQETQYF. The CDR3 nucleotides are TGTGCCAGCAGCCAAGATCTCCGGGGACAAGAGACCCAGTACTTC.

J is TRBJ2-4 and V is TRBV12-3 or TRBV12-4; D not certain. This CDR3 comprises 15 residues. V was pared by 6 bases and J by 0 bases, with 12 bases between. The CDR3 loop reads CASRPGDLAKNIQYF. The CDR3 DNA reads TGTGCCAGCAGACCCGGAGACCTAGCCAAAAACATTCAGTACTTC.

This clonotype was observed a handful of times. The CDR3 sequence: CASSPISTVVSANEKLFF. The CDR3 DNA reads as TGTGCCAGCAGCCCCATCAGTACAGTGGTTTCAGCTAATGAAAAACTGTTTTTT. J is TRBJ1-4 and V is TRBV12-3 or TRBV12-4; no clear D. The CDR3 is 18 amino acids. Deletions cut 6 bases from V and 3 bases from J, with 23 bases between.

Ten or more counts support this clonotype. This sequence joins TRBV20-1 and TRBJ2-7, with D perhaps TRBD1 or TRBD2 (5 bases each). The CDR3 contains 14 residues. V was shortened by 5 bases and J by 2 bases, with 16 bases between the two germline ends. The V gene's germline CDR1 is DFQATT and CDR2 SNEGSKA (reference sequence). CDR3 in amino acids: CSAARKRGAYEQYF. The CDR3 DNA reads TGCAGTGCTGCTCGCAAACGGGGCGCCTACGAGCAGTACTTC.

A remark on this clonotype: Germline is not matched at one junction end, which may reflect a read error. The chain has TRBV12-3 or TRBV12-4 and TRBJ2-2; D perhaps matches TRBD1 (6 bases). The CDR3 has 16 residues. CDR3: CACRNIRDKNTGELFF. The DNA of the CDR3 is TGTGCCTGCAGGAATATCCGGGACAAGAACACCGGGGAGCTGTTTTTT.

V usage is TRBV30 and J usage is TRBJ1-4; the D gene is possibly TRBD1 (5 bases). The germline V gene has CDR1 GTSNPN and CDR2 SVGIG (reference sequence). CDR3 length equals 14 residues. Trimming cost V 1 base and J 8 bases, with 14 bases left between them. This CDR3 is CAWSARGDGEKLFF. CDR3 coding DNA: TGTGCCTGGAGTGCCCGAGGGGATGGCGAAAAACTGTTTTTT.

The chain combines TRBV4-3 with TRBJ1-2; 8 positions match TRBD1. V lost 0 bases and J lost 2; bases outside the gene matches: 5. CDR3 length equals 16 residues. Germline V gives CDR1 LGHNA, CDR2 YSLEER. Written as DNA, the CDR3 is TGCGCCAGCAGCCAAGACCCGACAGGGGCAAACTATGGCTACACCTTC. This encodes CASSQDPTGANYGYTF.

Note on this clonotype: A much bigger clone sits one base away, suggesting this may be a read error. This chain uses TRBV7-2 with TRBJ2-5; 7 bases line up with TRBD1. Germline-derived CDR1 and CDR2 are SGHTA and FQGNSA. CDR3 length: 14 residues. The CDR3 sequence: CACSRGQNQETQYF. The CDR3 coding sequence is TGTGCCTGCAGCCGGGGACAGAACCAAGAGACCCAGTACTTC. Looking up the rest from reference TRBV7-2 and TRBJ2-5 gives the full variable domain: GAGVSQSPSNKVTEKGKDVELRCDPISGHTALYWYRQSLGQGLEFLIYFQGNSAPDKSGLPSDRFSAERTGGSVSTLTIQRTQQEDSAVYLCACSRGQNQETQYFGPGTRLLVL.

In its sample, this clonotype was seen many times. This chain joins TRBV7-6 and TRBJ1-2; D possibly corresponds to TRBD1 (5 bases). The CDR3 consists of 11 residues. Trimming pared 5 bases from V and 6 bases from J, leaving 7 bases between. Germline V gene data show CDR1 as SGHVS and CDR2 as FNYEAQ. CDR3 DNA sequence: TGTGCCAGCAGCGGGACGGATGGCTACACCTTC. As protein: CASSGTDGYTF.

There are a few counts of this clonotype. The CDR3 DNA follows: TGTGCCAGCAGTGTACGCTATGGCTACACCTTC. Translating gives CASSVRYGYTF. The genes are TRBV2 and TRBJ1-2; no clear D. V was clipped by 4 bases and J by 4 bases, with 4 bases between them. This CDR3 spans 11 amino acids. Per the germline V gene, CDR1 is SNHLY and CDR2 is FYNNEI.

This clonotype was counted a few times. This chain uses TRBV12-3 or TRBV12-4 with TRBJ2-1, with TRBD1 matching over 10 bases. V lost 5 bases, J lost 7 bases, and 8 bases stayed unmatched. The CDR3 extends over 15 amino acids. Written as DNA, the CDR3 is TGTGCCAGCAGTCAGACAGGGGGCAAGAGGAATGAGCAGTTCTTC. Its translation: CASSQTGGKRNEQFF.

This chain links TRBV2 with TRBJ1-2, with a tentative D call TRBD1 (5 bases). The germline V gene has CDR1 SNHLY and CDR2 FYNNEI. CDR3 length: 12 amino acids. V lost 2 bases, J lost 6 bases, and 7 bases lay in between. CDR3 sequence: CASSETRDGYTF. CDR3 bases: TGTGCCAGCAGTGAAACCAGGGATGGCTACACCTTC.

The chain combines TRBV6-2 or TRBV6-3 with TRBJ2-5; D possibly matches TRBD1 or TRBD2 (5 bases each). Germline CDR1 MNHEY, CDR2 SVGEGT. V lost 8 bases and J lost 2, with 18 bases in between. This CDR3 comprises 15 residues. CDR3 sequence: CASRALGVRQETQYF. CDR3 DNA sequence: TGTGCCAGCCGTGCTTTGGGGGTACGGCAAGAGACCCAGTACTTC.

The CDR3 here is CASSGGTGGWIISNQPQHF. For the CDR3, the DNA is TGTGCCAGCAGTGGGGGGACAGGGGGCTGGATTATTAGCAATCAGCCCCAGCATTTT. This chain uses TRBV6-1 with TRBJ1-5, with TRBD1 matching over 12 bases. V trimming: 4 bases; J trimming: 0 bases; junction bases outside the gene matches: 10. This CDR3 has 19 amino acids. CDR1 MNHNS and CDR2 SASEGT come from the germline V gene.

The chain carries TRBV20-1 and TRBJ1-2; D might be TRBD1 (5 bases). CDR1 and CDR2 (germline): DFQATT, SNEGSKA (reference sequence). Between the trimmed V and J ends, which lost 0 bases and 5 bases, there was a span of 10 bases. This CDR3 is built from 13 residues. The CDR3, as DNA: TGCAGTGCTAGAGATGCAGGGTATTATGGCTACACCTTC. It specifies CSARDAGYYGYTF.

The chain's CDR3 is CSVSLGYGYTF. DNA of the CDR3: TGCAGCGTTTCATTAGGCTATGGCTACACCTTC. The genes are TRBV29-1 and TRBJ1-2; no clear D. Germline CDR1 SQVTM, CDR2 ANQGSEA. The CDR3 is 11 residues long. The V and J ends lost 5 bases and 4 bases respectively, with 8 bases between them.

This clonotype was detected a few times. The chain recombines TRBV7-2 with TRBJ2-5; 8 nucleotides match TRBD1. Germline CDR1 is SGHTA and CDR2 is FQGNSA. The J segment lost 5 bases and the V segment lost 8 bases, leaving 7 bases of the junction unmatched. The CDR3 loop spans 13 amino acids. The CDR3 protein is CASEMTGVETQYF. The CDR3 nucleotides are TGTGCCAGCGAAATGACAGGGGTTGAGACCCAGTACTTC.